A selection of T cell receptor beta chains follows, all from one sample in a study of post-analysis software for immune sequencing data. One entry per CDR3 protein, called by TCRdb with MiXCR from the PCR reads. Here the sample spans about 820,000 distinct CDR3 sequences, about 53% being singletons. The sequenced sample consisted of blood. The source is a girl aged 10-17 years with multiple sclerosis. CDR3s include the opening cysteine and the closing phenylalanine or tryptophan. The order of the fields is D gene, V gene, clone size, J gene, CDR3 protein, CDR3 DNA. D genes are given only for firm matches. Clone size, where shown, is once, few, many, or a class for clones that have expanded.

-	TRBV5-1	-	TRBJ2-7	CASSPGDGDEQYF	TGCGCCAGCAGCCCGGGCGACGGCGACGAGCAGTACTTC
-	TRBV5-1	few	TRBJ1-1	CASSLAQHTEAFF	TGCGCCAGCAGCTTGGCCCAGCACACTGAAGCTTTCTTT
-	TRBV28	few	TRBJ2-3	CASRIHVTDTQYF	TGTGCCAGCAGAATACATGTCACAGATACGCAGTATTTT
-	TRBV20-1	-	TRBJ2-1	CSARGGRSMGNEQFF	TGCAGTGCTAGAGGAGGCAGGTCTATGGGCAATGAGCAGTTCTTC
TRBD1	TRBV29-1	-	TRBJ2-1	CSVELQGVEQFF	TGCAGCGTTGAACTACAGGGGGTTGAGCAGTTCTTC
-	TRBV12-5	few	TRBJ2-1	CASRTPQGLSYNEQFF	TGTGCTAGTCGCACCCCCCAGGGGCTATCCTACAATGAGCAGTTCTTC
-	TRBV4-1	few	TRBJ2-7	CASSQAGQNYEQYF	TGCGCCAGCAGCCAGGCGGGACAGAACTACGAGCAGTACTTC
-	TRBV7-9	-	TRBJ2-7	CASSLTRGEQYF	TGTGCCAGCAGCTTAACAAGGGGCGAGCAGTACTTC
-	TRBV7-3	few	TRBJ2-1	CASSLGPPGMGDEQFF	TGTGCCAGCAGCTTAGGGCCTCCGGGAATGGGTGATGAGCAGTTCTTC
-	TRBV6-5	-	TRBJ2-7	CASSLYQSSSYEQYF	TGTGCCAGCAGTCTTTACCAATCGAGCTCCTACGAGCAGTACTTC
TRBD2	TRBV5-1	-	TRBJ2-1	CASSFSSGRVNEQFF	TGCGCCAGCAGCTTCTCGAGCGGGAGAGTTAATGAGCAGTTCTTC
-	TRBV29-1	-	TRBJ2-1	CSVVVRGTYNEQFF	TGCAGCGTTGTTGTGAGGGGGACCTACAATGAGCAGTTCTTC
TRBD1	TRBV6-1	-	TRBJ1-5	CASRQQGTPQHF	TGTGCCAGCAGACAACAGGGGACGCCCCAGCATTTT
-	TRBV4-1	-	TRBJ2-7	CASSQVVGGEQYF	TGCGCCAGCAGCCAAGTTGTAGGGGGCGAGCAGTACTTC
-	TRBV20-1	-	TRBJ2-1	CSARTSLSLIYNEQFF	TGCAGTGCTAGGACATCTCTCAGTTTAATCTACAATGAGCAGTTCTTC
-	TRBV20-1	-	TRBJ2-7	CSARDLKLLASYEQYF	TGCAGTGCTAGAGATCTGAAACTTCTAGCCTCCTACGAGCAGTACTTC
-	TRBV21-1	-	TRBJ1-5	CASSTDTTHGRYSNRPQHF	TGTGCCAGCAGCACCGATACGACTCACGGACGGTATAGCAATCGGCCCCAGCATTTT
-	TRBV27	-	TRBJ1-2	CASSLSAGVGYGYTF	TGTGCCAGCAGTTTATCTGCAGGGGTGGGCTATGGCTACACCTTC
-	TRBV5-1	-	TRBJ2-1	CASNSQRDNEQFF	TGCGCCAGCAACTCACAAAGGGACAATGAGCAGTTCTTC
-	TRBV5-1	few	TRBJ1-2	CASSPDGDYGYTF	TGTGCCAGCAGCCCGGACGGAGACTATGGCTACACCTTC
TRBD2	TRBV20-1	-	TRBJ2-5	CSARDLLAGEGGETQYF	TGCAGTGCTAGAGATCTACTAGCGGGGGAGGGGGGGGAGACCCAGTACTTC
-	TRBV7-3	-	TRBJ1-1	CASSLRPPTKDSSVDTEAFF	TGTGCCAGCAGCTTAAGGCCCCCTACTAAGGACAGTTCGGTTGACACTGAAGCTTTCTTT
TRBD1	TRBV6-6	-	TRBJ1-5	CASSKGQGEGRNQPQHF	TGTGCCAGCAGTAAGGGACAGGGGGAGGGCAGGAATCAGCCCCAGCATTTT
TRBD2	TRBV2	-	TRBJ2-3	CASSEGREVSADTQYF	TGTGCCAGCAGTGAAGGGCGGGAGGTGTCCGCAGATACGCAGTATTTT
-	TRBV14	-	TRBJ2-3	CASSDRWSGSDTQYF	TGTGCCAGCAGCGACCGGTGGAGTGGGTCAGATACGCAGTATTTT
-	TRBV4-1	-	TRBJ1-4	CASSQLVAGQEKLFF	TGCGCCAGCAGCCAACTTGTGGCAGGTCAGGAAAAACTGTTTTTT
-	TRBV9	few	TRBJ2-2	CASNDGNTGELFF	TGTGCCAGCAATGACGGGAACACCGGGGAGCTGTTTTTT
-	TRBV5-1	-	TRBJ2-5	CASSLEKSGETQYF	TGCGCCAGCAGCTTGGAGAAGTCCGGAGAGACCCAGTACTTC
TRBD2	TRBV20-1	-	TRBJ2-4	CSADLAGGANIQYF	TGCAGTGCTGATTTAGCGGGGGGCGCAAACATTCAGTACTTC
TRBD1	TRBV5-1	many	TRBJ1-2	CASSLTGDYGYTF	TGTGCCAGCAGTTTAACAGGGGACTATGGCTACACCTTC
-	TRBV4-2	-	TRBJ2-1	CASSRGGIGTYNEQFF	TGTGCCAGCAGCCGAGGGGGGATCGGAACCTACAATGAGCAGTTCTTC
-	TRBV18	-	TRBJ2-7	CASSPGSDPNERYF	TGTGCCAGCTCACCCGGGTCAGACCCCAACGAGCGGTACTTC
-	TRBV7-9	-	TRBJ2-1	CASSPLRYNEQFF	TGTGCCAGCAGCCCCTTGAGGTACAATGAGCAGTTCTTC